The source of this T cell receptor beta chain is a study of T cell repertoires in cytomegalovirus infection. Study as a whole: Matching HLA type and CMV infection were both indicated by public TCR beta signatures. Study results and caveats: Cumulative public TCR beta family frequency identified CMV carriers with the relevant HLA. HLA-C-restricted CMV clonotypes gave the most frequent clonotype in two of eight donors.

TCRdb re-called the reads with MiXCR, one entry per CDR3 protein. The profile covers around 900,000 distinct CDR3 sequences, with around 30% appearing a single time and around 15% taken by the ten largest. This clonotype has only a few counts. Its antigen remains unidentified. V shed 5 bases and J shed 5 bases, with 12 bases lying between them. The CDR3 contains 13 residues. The sample here was cultured CD8+ T cells from PBMCs, taken from culture after CMV antigen stimulation. This clonotype was sampled from a human donor in good health (CMV status not recorded). Some clones in this sample may be carry-over from other donors' samples. The chain couples TRBV12-3 or TRBV12-4 to TRBJ1-2; possible D gene TRBD1, 5 bases. The CDR3 is CASSPGKGYGYTF. DNA of the CDR3: TGTGCCAGCAGTCCAGGGAAGGGATATGGCTACACCTTC.